The text below deals with one T cell receptor beta chain. V dropped 7 bases and J dropped 1; count of bases not matched to a gene: 13. CDR1 is SGHAT and CDR2 is FQNNGV in the germline V gene. The CDR3 spans 19 residues. The sample originates from a study of blood T cell repertoires in COVID-19. Looking at the study overall: T cells, B-cell-depleted T cells, or PBMCs supplied cDNA or gDNA.

Original processing methods: Scientists estimated how many nucleated cells there were by amplifying reference gene primers. Assay used: immunoSEQ multiplex PCR; TCRdb lists only in-frame clones, some missing. The V and J calls and the clone size are those of that table, but D and trimming were determined from the DNA. The top ten hold approximately 2% of the sample, which has around 300,000 clones, 87% seen once. Sequencing was carried out using peripheral blood. The chain joins TRBV11-2 to TRBJ2-2; 12 nucleotides align to TRBD2. This clonotype was sampled from a man aged 18-30 years with active or convalescent COVID-19. The CDR3 here is CASTSFGLAGGLNTGELFF. The CDR3 coding sequence is TGTGCCAGCACCTCGTTTGGGCTAGCGGGGGGGTTGAACACCGGGGAGCTGTTTTTT. Based on the CDR3 plus reference TRBV11-2 and TRBJ2-2, the full variable domain is EAGVAQSPRYKIIEKRQSVAFWCNPISGHATLYWYQQILGQGPKLLIQFQNNGVVDDSQLPKDRFSAERLKGVDSTLKIQPAKLEDSAVYLCASTSFGLAGGLNTGELFFGEGSRLTVL.